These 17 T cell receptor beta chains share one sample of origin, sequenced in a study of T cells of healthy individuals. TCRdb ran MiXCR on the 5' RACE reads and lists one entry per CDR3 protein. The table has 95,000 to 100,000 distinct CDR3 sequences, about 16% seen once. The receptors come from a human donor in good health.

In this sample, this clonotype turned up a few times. In nucleotides, the CDR3 is TGCAGTGCTAGAAGCATAGGCGGGAGCTACGAGCAGTACTTC. The encoded protein is CSARSIGGSYEQYF. This chain connects TRBV20-1 to TRBJ2-7, with TRBD2 matching over 7 bases. This CDR3 contains 14 residues. With V trimmed by 2 bases and J by 3 bases, 7 bases remained unmatched. Germline assignment: CDR1 DFQATT and CDR2 SNEGSKA (reference sequence).

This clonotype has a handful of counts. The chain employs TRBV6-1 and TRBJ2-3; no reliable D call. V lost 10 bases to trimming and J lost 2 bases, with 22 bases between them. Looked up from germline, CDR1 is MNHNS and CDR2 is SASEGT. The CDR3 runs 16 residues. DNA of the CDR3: TGTGCCACCTCGGCCCCCGGCGCTCCAAACACAGATACGCAGTATTTT. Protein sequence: CATSAPGAPNTDTQYF.

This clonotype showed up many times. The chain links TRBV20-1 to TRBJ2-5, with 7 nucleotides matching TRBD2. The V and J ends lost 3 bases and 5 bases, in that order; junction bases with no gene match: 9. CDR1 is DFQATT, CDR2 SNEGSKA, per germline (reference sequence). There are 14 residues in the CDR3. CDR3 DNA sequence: TGCAGTGCTAGGAAGACTAGCTTTGGGGAGACCCAGTACTTC. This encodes CSARKTSFGETQYF.

The CDR3 sequence: CSARDRMGGREAEQYF. The CDR3, as DNA: TGCAGTGCTAGAGATCGTATGGGGGGCAGGGAGGCCGAGCAGTACTTC. The rearrangement joins TRBV20-1 to TRBJ2-7; tentatively, D is TRBD1 or TRBD2 (6 bases each). Germline lookup yields CDR1 DFQATT and CDR2 SNEGSKA (reference sequence). The V gene lost 0 bases and the J gene lost 6 bases, with 21 bases spanning the gap. The CDR3 loop spans 16 amino acids.

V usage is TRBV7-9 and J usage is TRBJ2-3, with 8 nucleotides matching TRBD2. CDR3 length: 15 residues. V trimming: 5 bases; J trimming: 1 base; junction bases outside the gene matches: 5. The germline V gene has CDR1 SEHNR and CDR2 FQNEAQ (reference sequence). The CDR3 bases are TGTGCCAGCAGCGTTAGCGGGGTACGCACAGATACGCAGTATTTT. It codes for CASSVSGVRTDTQYF. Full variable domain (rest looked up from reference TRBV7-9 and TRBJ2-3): DTGVSQNPRHKITKRGQNVTFRCDPISEHNRLYWYRQTLGQGPEFLTYFQNEAQLEKSRLLSDRFSAERPKGSFSTLEIQRTEQGDSAMYLCASSVSGVRTDTQYFGPGTRLTVL.

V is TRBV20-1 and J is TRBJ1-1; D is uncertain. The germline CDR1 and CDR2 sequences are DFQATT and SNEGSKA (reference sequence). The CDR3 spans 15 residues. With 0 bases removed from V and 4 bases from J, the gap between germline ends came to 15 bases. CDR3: CSARDPQLLGTEAFF. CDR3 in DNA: TGCAGTGCTAGAGATCCTCAACTTTTGGGCACTGAAGCTTTCTTT.

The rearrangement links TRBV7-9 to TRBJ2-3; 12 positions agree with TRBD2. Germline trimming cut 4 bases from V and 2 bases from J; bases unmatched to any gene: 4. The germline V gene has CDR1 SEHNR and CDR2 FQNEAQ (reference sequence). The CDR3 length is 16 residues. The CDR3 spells CASSSGTSGLTDTQYF. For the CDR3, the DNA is TGTGCCAGCAGCTCCGGGACTAGCGGGCTCACAGATACGCAGTATTTT.

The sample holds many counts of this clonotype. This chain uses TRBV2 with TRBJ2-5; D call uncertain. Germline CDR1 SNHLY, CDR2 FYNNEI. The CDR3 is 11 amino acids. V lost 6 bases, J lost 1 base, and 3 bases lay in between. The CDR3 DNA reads TGTGCCAGCAGCTTCCAAGAGACCCAGTACTTC. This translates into CASSFQETQYF.

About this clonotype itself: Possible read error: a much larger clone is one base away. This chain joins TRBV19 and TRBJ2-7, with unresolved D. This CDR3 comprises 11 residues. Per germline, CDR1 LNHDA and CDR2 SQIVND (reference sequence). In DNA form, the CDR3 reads TGTGCCAGTACTTTCTCCTACGATCAGTACTTC. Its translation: CASTFSYDQYF.

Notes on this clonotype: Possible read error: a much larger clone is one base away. The CDR3 DNA reads TGTGCCAGCAGCTTCCGGTTGGCACCCCTCCACTTT. Translation: CASSFRLAPLHF. V gene TRBV7-2 combines with J gene TRBJ1-6, with unresolved D. Per germline, CDR1 SGHTA and CDR2 FQGNSA. This CDR3 contains 12 residues. V shed 3 bases and J shed 11 bases, with 8 bases lying between them. The entire variable domain, with the rest obtained from reference TRBV7-2 and TRBJ1-6, is as follows: GAGVSQSPSNKVTEKGKDVELRCDPISGHTALYWYRQSLGQGLEFLIYFQGNSAPDKSGLPSDRFSAERTGGSVSTLTIQRTQQEDSAVYLCASSFRLAPLHFGNGTRLTVT.

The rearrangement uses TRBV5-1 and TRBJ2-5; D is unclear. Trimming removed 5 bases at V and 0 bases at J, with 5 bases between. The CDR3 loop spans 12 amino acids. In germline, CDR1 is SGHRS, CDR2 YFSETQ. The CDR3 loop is CASRHNQETQYF. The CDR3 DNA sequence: TGCGCCAGCAGGCACAACCAAGAGACCCAGTACTTC.

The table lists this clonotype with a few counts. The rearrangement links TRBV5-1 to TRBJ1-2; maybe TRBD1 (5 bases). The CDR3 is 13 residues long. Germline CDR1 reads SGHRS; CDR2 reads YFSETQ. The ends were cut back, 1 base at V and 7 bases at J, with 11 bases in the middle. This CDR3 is CASSLTGPIGYTF. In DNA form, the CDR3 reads TGCGCCAGCAGCTTGACAGGACCTATTGGCTACACCTTC.

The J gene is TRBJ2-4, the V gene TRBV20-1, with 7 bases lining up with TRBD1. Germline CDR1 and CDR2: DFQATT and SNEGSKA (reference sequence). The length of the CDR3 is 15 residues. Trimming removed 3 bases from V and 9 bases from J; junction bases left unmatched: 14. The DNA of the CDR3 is TGCAGTGCTAGGATGACAGGGCTCGAGGTGGGCATTCAGTACTTC. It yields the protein CSARMTGLEVGIQYF.

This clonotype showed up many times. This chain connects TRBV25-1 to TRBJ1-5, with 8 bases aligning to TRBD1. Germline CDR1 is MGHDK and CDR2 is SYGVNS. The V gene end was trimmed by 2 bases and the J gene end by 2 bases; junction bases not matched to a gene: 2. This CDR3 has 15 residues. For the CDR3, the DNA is TGTGCCAGCAGTGAACGGGGACAGGGCAATCAGCCCCAGCATTTT. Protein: CASSERGQGNQPQHF.

CDR3 sequence reads: CASSQDGGTGIPDTQYF. CDR3 in DNA: TGCGCCAGCAGCCAAGACGGAGGGACAGGGATCCCCGATACGCAGTATTTT. The V and J genes are TRBV4-3 and TRBJ2-3; 9 bases match TRBD1. V lost 0 bases and J lost 6; bases outside the gene matches: 10. CDR3 length: 17 residues. Germline V gene sequence: CDR1 LGHNA, CDR2 YSLEER.

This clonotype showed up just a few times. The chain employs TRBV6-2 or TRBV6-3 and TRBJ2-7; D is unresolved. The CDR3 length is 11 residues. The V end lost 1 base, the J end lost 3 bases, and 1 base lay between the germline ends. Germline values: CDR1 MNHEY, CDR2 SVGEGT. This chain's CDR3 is CASSYYYEQYF. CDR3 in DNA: TGTGCCAGCAGTTACTACTACGAGCAGTACTTC.

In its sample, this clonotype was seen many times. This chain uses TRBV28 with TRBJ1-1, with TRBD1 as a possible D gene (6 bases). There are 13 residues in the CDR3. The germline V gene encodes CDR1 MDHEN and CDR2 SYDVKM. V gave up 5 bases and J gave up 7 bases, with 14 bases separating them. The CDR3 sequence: CASSPGGALEAFF. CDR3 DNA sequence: TGTGCCAGCAGTCCGGGGGGCGCGCTTGAAGCTTTCTTT.